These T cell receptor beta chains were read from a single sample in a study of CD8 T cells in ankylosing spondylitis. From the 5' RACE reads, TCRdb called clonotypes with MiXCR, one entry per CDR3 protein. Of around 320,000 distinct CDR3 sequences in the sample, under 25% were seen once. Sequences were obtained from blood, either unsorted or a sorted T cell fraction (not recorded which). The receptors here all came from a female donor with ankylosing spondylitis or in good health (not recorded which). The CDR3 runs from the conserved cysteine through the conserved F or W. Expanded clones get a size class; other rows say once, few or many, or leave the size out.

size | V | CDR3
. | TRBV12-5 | CASGGLTDTQYF
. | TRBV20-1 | CSATPGTVYEQYF
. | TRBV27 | CASSFLASFDTGELFF
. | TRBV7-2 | CASSLWDNYEQYF
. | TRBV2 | CASTDSYNEKLFF
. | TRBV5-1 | CASSLDDEKLFF
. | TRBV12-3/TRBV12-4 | CASTAGGPTDTQYF
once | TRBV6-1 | CASSPPLHTGELFF
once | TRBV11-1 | CASRDRQGKGTGANVLTF
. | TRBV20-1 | CSARVGVGTDTQYF